This T cell receptor (beta chain) was sequenced during a study of T cells in Graves' hyperthyroidism and ophthalmopathy. Points on this clonotype: The antigen is unknown.

V gave up 6 bases and J gave up 6 bases, with 17 bases separating them. The germline V gene has CDR1 MNHEY and CDR2 SVGAGI. There are 14 residues in the CDR3. Study-wide results and caveats: Blood shared most expanded thyroid clonotypes above 0.001.

Using RNA transcripts as the source, TCR beta CDR3 regions were amplified. The HTBI primer set was used in a first-round RT-PCR of the TCR CDR3. TCRdb reprocessed the multiplex PCR reads with MiXCR, giving one entry per CDR3 protein. The table shows some 400,000 distinct CDR3 sequences, with 19% occurring only once. Disease duration under 2 months; hyperthyroidism patients were aged 18 to 65. Uncontrolled infection, other autoimmune disease, pregnancy or lactation disqualified patients from enrolment. The genes are TRBV6-5 and TRBJ1-1; unclear D gene. The TCR was taken from a young woman with Graves' hyperthyroidism. Material: blood. This CDR3 reads CASRYIPWAPEAFF. The CDR3 bases are TGTGCCAGCAGGTATATCCCCTGGGCGCCTGAAGCTTTCTTT.